The following is a TCR beta chain sequence with its context. The data were taken from a study of blood T cell repertoires in COVID-19. The overall study: Material from acute and convalescent COVID-19 was sourced from the United States, Italy and Spain. PBMCs, B-cell-depleted T cells, or T cells provided the cDNA or gDNA that made up the material.

Original analysis: Amplified reference gene primers provided the basis for estimating nucleated cell counts. TCRdb's table, derived via immunoSEQ multiplex PCR, lists solely in-frame clones and lacks some. From that table come the V and J calls and clone size; the DNA was used to work out D and trimming. This sample has 150,000 to 180,000 clones, with roughly nine tenths found just once. Sequenced material: peripheral blood. The sequence was collected from a middle-aged man with acute or convalescent COVID-19.

The CDR3 here is CASEPQGADTQYF. The DNA for the CDR3 is TGTGCCTCCGAGCCCCAGGGGGCAGATACGCAGTATTTT. The chain uses TRBV19 and TRBJ2-3; 7 bases agree with TRBD1. Looked up from germline, CDR1 is LNHDA and CDR2 is SQIVND (reference sequence). The length of the CDR3 is 13 residues. V trimming: 11 bases; J trimming: 4 bases; junction bases outside the gene matches: 9.